Below are 7 T cell receptor beta chains sequenced from a single sample in a study of blood T cell repertoires in COVID-19. Measured with immunoSEQ multiplex PCR; TCRdb has only the in-frame clones, and not every one. The sample contains hundreds of thousands of clones, 90% of which appear only once. The material sequenced was PBMCs or T cells enriched from blood (not recorded which). These receptors were obtained from a woman between 18 and 29 years old with acute COVID-19.

The chain carries TRBV6-1 and TRBJ1-5; 7 bases map to TRBD1. CDR1 MNHNS and CDR2 SASEGT come from the germline V gene. The V gene end was trimmed by 3 bases and the J gene end by 2 bases; junction bases not matched to a gene: 7. CDR3 size: 16 residues. The DNA of the CDR3 is TGTGCCAGCAGTGACTTAAGGGGGCGCGGCAATCAGCCCCAGCATTTT. Translated, it gives CASSDLRGRGNQPQHF.

The chain couples TRBV28 to TRBJ1-2; TRBD1 aligns across 9 bases. The CDR3 length is 16 residues. Looked up from germline, CDR1 is MDHEN and CDR2 is SYDVKM. With 8 bases clipped from V and 2 bases from J, the junction kept 12 bases outside the gene matches. CDR3 in amino acids: CASGRDRVIVNYGYTF. CDR3 nucleotides: TGTGCCAGCGGTCGGGACAGGGTTATTGTGAACTATGGCTACACCTTC.

The chain uses TRBV29-1 and TRBJ2-1, with 9 bases aligning to TRBD2. The length of the CDR3 is 14 residues. Germline V gives CDR1 SQVTM, CDR2 ANQGSEA. J was trimmed by 6 bases and V by 4 bases; bases with no gene match: 7. CDR3 nucleotide sequence: TGCAGCGTTGTCCGGGGCGGGAGGGCCAATGAGCAGTTCTTC. It encodes CSVVRGGRANEQFF.

This sequence joins TRBV6-5 and TRBJ1-3; possible D gene TRBD1, 5 bases. The V gene lost 0 bases and the J gene lost 4 bases, with 13 bases spanning the gap. The germline CDR1 and CDR2 sequences are MNHEY and SVGAGI. This CDR3 spans 16 amino acids. The CDR3: CASSYSGQRAGNTIYF. The CDR3 coding sequence is TGTGCCAGCAGTTACTCGGGGCAGCGTGCGGGAAACACCATATATTTT.

This clone was seen once. The chain joins TRBV9 to TRBJ2-7; perhaps TRBD1 as D (6 bases). The germline V and J ends were trimmed by 0 bases and 2 bases, with 12 bases remaining between them. The germline CDR1 and CDR2 sequences are SGDLS and YYNGEE. This CDR3 has 15 residues. The CDR3 reads CASSVAAGDTYEQYF. The DNA of the CDR3 is TGTGCCAGCAGCGTAGCGGCAGGGGATACCTACGAGCAGTACTTC.

The rearrangement uses TRBV7-3 and TRBJ2-7, with D possibly matching TRBD1 (6 bases). Germline-derived CDR1 and CDR2 are SGHTA and FQGTGA. V was shortened by 5 bases and J by 4 bases, with 12 bases between the two germline ends. The CDR3 is made up of 13 amino acids. The CDR3 loop reads CASSLGQPYEQYF. CDR3 bases: TGTGCCAGCAGCCTGGGACAACCATACGAGCAGTACTTC.

The table lists this clone with many counts. V gene TRBV4-1 combines with J gene TRBJ2-1; 8 bases are a match to TRBD2. The length of the CDR3 is 17 residues. Trimming cost V 0 bases and J 0 bases; bases outside gene matches: 4. Germline V gene sequence: CDR1 MGHRA, CDR2 YSYEKL. CDR3 sequence (DNA): TGCGCCAGCAGCCAAGATCCGAGCGGGAGCTCCTACAATGAGCAGTTCTTC. Translation: CASSQDPSGSSYNEQFF.